A selection of T cell receptor beta chains follows, all from one sample in a study of blood T cell repertoires in COVID-19. Sequencing was performed with immunoSEQ multiplex PCR; in TCRdb, only in-frame clones are kept and a portion is missing. The table has more than 150,000 clones, 70% to 90% seen once; the top ten hold less than 3%. The sequencing input was peripheral blood. Source of these receptors: a man aged 40-50 years with active or convalescent COVID-19. The CDR3 runs from the conserved cysteine through the conserved F or W. The D gene is left open where the match is weak. Some rows have no size entry. The others give once, few or many, or a class for an expanded clone.

j_call: TRBJ1-2
clone_size: NA
d_call: NA
v_call: TRBV6-2/TRBV6-3
cdr3_aa: CASSKQVRSGYTF

j_call: TRBJ1-6
clone_size: NA
d_call: NA
v_call: TRBV10-3
cdr3_aa: CAISQRDNNSPLHF

j_call: TRBJ2-1
clone_size: NA
d_call: TRBD1
v_call: TRBV7-9
cdr3_aa: CASSWTGLEQFF

j_call: TRBJ1-1
clone_size: NA
d_call: TRBD1
v_call: TRBV7-8
cdr3_aa: CASSLGGTGFEAFF

j_call: TRBJ2-5
clone_size: NA
d_call: NA
v_call: TRBV5-3
cdr3_aa: CARSLDRALQETQYF

j_call: TRBJ1-2
clone_size: NA
d_call: NA
v_call: TRBV29-1
cdr3_aa: CSVEGGIFYGYTF

j_call: TRBJ1-1
clone_size: few
d_call: NA
v_call: TRBV6-5
cdr3_aa: CASSQDGSQNTEAFF

j_call: TRBJ1-3
clone_size: NA
d_call: NA
v_call: TRBV5-1
cdr3_aa: CASSSTWSSGNTIYF

j_call: TRBJ2-7
clone_size: NA
d_call: NA
v_call: TRBV7-2
cdr3_aa: CASSPDSSYEQYF

j_call: TRBJ1-1
clone_size: once
d_call: NA
v_call: TRBV20-1
cdr3_aa: CSADWGVAFF

j_call: TRBJ2-7
clone_size: NA
d_call: NA
v_call: TRBV4-1
cdr3_aa: CASSQDGGPYEQYF

j_call: TRBJ2-5
clone_size: NA
d_call: NA
v_call: TRBV9
cdr3_aa: CASSPSPNRAGGETQYF

j_call: TRBJ1-5
clone_size: NA
d_call: NA
v_call: TRBV5-1
cdr3_aa: CASSWGPGGQPQHF